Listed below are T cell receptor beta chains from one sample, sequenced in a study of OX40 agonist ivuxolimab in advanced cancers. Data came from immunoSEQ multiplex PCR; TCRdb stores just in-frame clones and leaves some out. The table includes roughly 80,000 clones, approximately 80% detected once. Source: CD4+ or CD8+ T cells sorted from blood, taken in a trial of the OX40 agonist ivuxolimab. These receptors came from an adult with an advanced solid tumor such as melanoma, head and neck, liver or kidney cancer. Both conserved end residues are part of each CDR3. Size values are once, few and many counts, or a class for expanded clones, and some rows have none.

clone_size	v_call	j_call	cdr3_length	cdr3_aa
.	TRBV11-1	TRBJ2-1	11	CASSPRDEQFF
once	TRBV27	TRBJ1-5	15	CASSQTGAIDQPQHF
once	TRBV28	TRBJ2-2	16	CASSLPRGEDTGELFF
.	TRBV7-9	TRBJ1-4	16	CASSSHAGGGDEKLFF
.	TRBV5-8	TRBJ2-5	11	CASSEQETQYF
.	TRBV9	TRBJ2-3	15	CASSPRLPSTDTQYF
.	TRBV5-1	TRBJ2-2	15	CASSFSAPNTGELFF
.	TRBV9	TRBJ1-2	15	CASSVPDRPYSGYTF
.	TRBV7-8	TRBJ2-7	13	CASRLDRAYEQYF
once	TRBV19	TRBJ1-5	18	CASSDLAFGRSGNQPQHF
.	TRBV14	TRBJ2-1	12	CASSQVGGKQFF
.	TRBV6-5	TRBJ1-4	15	CASSYGGPLGEKLFF
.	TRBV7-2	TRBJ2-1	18	CASSPRSGGGASYNEQFF
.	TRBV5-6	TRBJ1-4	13	CASNRGVNEKLFF
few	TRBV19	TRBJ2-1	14	CASSPRGLYNEQFF
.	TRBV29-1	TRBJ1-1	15	CSAGIDAQGRPEAFF
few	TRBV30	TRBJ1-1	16	CAWSRTTARRNTEAFF
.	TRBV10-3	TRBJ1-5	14	CAAAGQGGNQPQHF
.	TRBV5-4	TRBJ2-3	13	CASSSVSRDTQYF
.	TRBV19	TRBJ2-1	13	CASSIDKAGEQFF
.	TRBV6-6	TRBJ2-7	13	CAAGYDRSDEQYF
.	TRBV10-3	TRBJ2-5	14	CAISSDRGRETQYF
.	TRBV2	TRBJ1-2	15	CASSQSNRQGYGYTF
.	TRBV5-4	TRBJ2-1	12	CASSFRESEQFF
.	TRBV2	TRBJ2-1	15	CASSELGVSYNEQFF
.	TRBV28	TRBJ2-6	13	CASMNSGANVLTF
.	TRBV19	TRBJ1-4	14	CASSIRGRYEKLFF
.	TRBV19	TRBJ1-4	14	CASSIQEPVEKLFF
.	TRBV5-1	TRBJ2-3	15	CASSQRTGTTDTQYF
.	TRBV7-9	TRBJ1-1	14	CASSSGGGNTEAFF
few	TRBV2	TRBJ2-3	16	CASSEVRRTSTDTQYF
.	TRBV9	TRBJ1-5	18	CASSVGEGGGAGNQPQHF
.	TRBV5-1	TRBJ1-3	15	CASSLTQGAGNTIYF
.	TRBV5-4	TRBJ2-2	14	CASSLARDTGELFF
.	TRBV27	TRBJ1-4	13	CASRTGRIEKLFF
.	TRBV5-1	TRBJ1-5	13	CASSLTENQPQHF
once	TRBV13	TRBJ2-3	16	CASSPPSGGLTDTQYF
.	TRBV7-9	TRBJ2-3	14	CASSERQVSDTQYF
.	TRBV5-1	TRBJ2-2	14	CASSYAGETGELFF
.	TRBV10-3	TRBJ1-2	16	CAISGSLTGVGSGYTF
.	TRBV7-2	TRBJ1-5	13	CASSGHLNQPQHF
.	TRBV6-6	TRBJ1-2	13	CASSADKNYGYTF
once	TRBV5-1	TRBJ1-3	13	CASSQRYGNTIYF
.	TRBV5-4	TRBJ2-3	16	CASSFPGLALTDTQYF